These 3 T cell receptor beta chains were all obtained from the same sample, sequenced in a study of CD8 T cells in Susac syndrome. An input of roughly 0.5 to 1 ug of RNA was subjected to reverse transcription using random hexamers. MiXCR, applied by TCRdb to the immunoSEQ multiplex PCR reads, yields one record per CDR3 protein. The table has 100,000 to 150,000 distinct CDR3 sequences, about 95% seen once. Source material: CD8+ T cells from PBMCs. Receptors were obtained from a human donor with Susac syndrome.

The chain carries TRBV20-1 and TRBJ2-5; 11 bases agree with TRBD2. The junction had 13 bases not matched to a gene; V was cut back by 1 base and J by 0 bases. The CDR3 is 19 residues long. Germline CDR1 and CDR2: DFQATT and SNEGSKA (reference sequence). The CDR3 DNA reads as TGCAGTGCTAGAGCCCCGAGGACTAGCGGGCAAGTGTACCAAGAGACCCAGTACTTC. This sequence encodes CSARAPRTSGQVYQETQYF.

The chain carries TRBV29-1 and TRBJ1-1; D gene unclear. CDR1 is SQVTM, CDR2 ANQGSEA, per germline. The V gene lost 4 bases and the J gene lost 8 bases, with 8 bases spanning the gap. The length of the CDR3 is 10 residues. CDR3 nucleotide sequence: TGCAGCGTTGTTGTCGGAGAAGCTTTCTTT. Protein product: CSVVVGEAFF.

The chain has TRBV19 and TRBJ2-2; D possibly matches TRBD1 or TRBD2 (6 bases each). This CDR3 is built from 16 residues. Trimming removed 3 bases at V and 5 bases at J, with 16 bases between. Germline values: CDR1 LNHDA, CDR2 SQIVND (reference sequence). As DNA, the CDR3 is TGTGCCAGTAGTATGAGTGGGGGGCGCTCTACCGGGGAGCTGTTTTTT. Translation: CASSMSGGRSTGELFF.